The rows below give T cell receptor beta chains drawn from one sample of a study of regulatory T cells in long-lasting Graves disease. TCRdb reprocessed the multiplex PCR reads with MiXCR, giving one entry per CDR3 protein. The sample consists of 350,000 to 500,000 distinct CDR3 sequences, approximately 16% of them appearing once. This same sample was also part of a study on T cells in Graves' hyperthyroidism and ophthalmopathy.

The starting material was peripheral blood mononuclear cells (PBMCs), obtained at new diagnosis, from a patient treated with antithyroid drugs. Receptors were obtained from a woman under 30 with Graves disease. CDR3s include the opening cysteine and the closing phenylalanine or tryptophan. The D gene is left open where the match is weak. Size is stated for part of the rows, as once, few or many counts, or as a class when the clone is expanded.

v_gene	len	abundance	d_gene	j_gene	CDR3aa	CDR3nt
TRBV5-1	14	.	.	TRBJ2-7	CASSDDEVQYEQYF	TGCGCCAGCAGCGATGACGAGGTTCAGTACGAGCAGTACTTC
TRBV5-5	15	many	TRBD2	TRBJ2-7	CASSTPGGRADEQYF	TGTGCCAGCAGCACCCCTGGCGGGAGGGCCGATGAGCAGTACTTC
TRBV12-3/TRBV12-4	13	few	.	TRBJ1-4	CASSHDNNEKLFF	TGTGCCAGCAGCCACGATAATAATGAAAAACTGTTTTTT
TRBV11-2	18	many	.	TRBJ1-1	CASSRGGFWRRMNTEAFF	TGTGCCAGCAGCCGGGGGGGCTTCTGGAGACGGATGAACACTGAAGCTTTCTTT
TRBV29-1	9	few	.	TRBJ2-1	CSVDNEQFF	TGCAGCGTTGATAATGAGCAGTTCTTC
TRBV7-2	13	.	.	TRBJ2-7	CASSFSGFDEQYF	TGTGCCAGCAGCTTTAGTGGGTTCGACGAGCAGTACTTC
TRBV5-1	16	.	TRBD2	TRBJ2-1	CASSLDLLAGAYEQFF	TGTGCCAGCAGCTTAGATTTACTAGCGGGAGCCTACGAGCAGTTCTTC
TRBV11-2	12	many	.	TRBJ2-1	CASSQTTEEQFF	TGTGCCAGCAGCCAGACTACCGAAGAGCAGTTCTTC
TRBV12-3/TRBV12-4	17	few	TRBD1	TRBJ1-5	CASSLKVGQGAGQPQHF	TGTGCCAGCAGTTTAAAGGTGGGACAGGGGGCAGGCCAGCCCCAGCATTTT
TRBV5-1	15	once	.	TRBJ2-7	CASSFNGQGGYEQYF	TGCGCCAGCAGCTTTAACGGACAAGGCGGATACGAGCAGTACTTC